What follows is one T cell receptor beta chain and its context. What it binds is unknown. These data belong to a study of T cell repertoires in cytomegalovirus infection. Across the study: A matching HLA type, together with CMV infection, was signaled by public TCR beta signatures. Study results and limitations: Cumulative frequency of public TCR beta families picked out carriers of CMV plus the relevant HLA. HLA-C-restricted, CMV-specific TCR beta clonotypes were dominant ex vivo.

TCRdb reprocessed the reads with MiXCR, giving one entry per CDR3 protein. The profile shows approximately 750,000 distinct CDR3 sequences, under 40% of them singletons. CDR1 and CDR2 (germline): SGHVT, SQSDAQ. The CDR3 is 16 amino acids. V lost 3 bases, J lost 2 bases, and 15 bases lay in between. The V and J genes are TRBV7-4 and TRBJ2-3, with a weak D call TRBD1 (5 bases). This clonotype was obtained from a human donor in good health (CMV status not recorded). Some clones in this sample may be carry-over from other donors' samples. Sequencing used PBMCs. The CDR3, as DNA: TGTGCCAGCAGCTTTCTTGACAGTCCTATCACAGATACGCAGTATTTT. Translating gives CASSFLDSPITDTQYF.